The present T cell receptor beta chain was sequenced within a study of blood T cell repertoires in COVID-19. Study as a whole: The United States, Italy and Spain were the sources of the acute and convalescent COVID-19 samples. In each case, the material was cDNA or gDNA derived from T cells, B-cell-depleted T cells, or PBMCs.

Losses at the gene ends were 4 bases for V and 8 bases for J; bases not matched to a gene: 5. The germline V gene encodes CDR1 SGHRS and CDR2 YFSETQ. The CDR3 sequence is 13 residues long. Per the original methods: Counts of nucleated cells, estimated from reference gene primer amplification, were obtained. Clones were read by immunoSEQ multiplex PCR, and TCRdb kept only the in-frame ones, dropping some. That table is the source of V, J and clone size, and D and trimming were worked out from the DNA. The sample records a few hundred thousand clones, over 75% being singletons. The receptor comes from a human donor in a cohort sampled during active COVID-19. What was sequenced was peripheral blood. V and J are TRBV5-1 and TRBJ1-2, with TRBD1 matching 10 bases. The CDR3 region is CASSPGTGVGYTF. The CDR3 DNA is TGCGCCAGCAGCCCCGGGACAGGGGTCGGCTACACCTTC.